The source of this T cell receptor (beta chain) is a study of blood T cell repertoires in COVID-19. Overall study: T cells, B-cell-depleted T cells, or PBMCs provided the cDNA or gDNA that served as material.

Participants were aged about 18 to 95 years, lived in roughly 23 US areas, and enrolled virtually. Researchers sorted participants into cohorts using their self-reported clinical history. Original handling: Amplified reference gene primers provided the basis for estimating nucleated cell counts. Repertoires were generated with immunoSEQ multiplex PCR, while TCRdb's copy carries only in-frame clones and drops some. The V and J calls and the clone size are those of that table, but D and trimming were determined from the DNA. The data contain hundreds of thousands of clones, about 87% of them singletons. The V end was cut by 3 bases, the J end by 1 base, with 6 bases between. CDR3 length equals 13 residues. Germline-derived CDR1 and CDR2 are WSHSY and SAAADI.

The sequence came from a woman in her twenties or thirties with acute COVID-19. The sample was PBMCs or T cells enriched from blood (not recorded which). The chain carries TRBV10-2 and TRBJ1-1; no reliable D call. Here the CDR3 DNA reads TGCGCCAGCAGTGAACAGCAGAACACTGAAGCTTTCTTT. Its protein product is CASSEQQNTEAFF.